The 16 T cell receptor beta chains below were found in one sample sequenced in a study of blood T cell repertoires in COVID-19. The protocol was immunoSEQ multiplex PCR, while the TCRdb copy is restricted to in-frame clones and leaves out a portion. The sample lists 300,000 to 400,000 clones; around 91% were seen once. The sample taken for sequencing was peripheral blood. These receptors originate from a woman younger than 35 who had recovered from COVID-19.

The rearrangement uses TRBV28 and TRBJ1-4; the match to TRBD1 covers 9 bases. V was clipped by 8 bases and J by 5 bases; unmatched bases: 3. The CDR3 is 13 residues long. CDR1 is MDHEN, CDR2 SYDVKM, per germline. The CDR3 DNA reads TGTGCCAGCTGGGACAGGGAAAATGAAAAACTGTTTTTT. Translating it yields CASWDRENEKLFF.

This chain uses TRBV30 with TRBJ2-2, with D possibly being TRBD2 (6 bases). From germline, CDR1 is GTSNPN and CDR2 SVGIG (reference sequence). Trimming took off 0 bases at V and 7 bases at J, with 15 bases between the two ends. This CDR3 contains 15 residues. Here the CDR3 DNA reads TGTGCCTGGAGTGTCGGGACTCCTTTCGACGGGGAGCTGTTTTTT. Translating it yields CAWSVGTPFDGELFF.

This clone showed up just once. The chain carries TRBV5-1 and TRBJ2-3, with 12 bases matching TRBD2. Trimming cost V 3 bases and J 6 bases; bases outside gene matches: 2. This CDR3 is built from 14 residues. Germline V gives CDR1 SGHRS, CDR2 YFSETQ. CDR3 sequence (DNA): TGCGCCAGCAGCTCGGGACTAGCGGGTGATACGCAGTATTTT. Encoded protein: CASSSGLAGDTQYF.

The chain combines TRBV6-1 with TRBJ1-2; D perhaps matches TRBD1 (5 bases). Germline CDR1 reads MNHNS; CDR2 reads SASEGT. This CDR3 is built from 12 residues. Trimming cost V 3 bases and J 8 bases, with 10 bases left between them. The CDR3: CASSDRVGGYTF. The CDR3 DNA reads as TGTGCCAGCAGTGACAGGGTTGGAGGCTACACCTTC.

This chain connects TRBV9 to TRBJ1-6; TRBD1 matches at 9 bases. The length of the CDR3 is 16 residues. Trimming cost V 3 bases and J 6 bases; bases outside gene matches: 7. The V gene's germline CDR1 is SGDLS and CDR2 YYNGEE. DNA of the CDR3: TGTGCCAGCAGCGCCTCCCCGGACAGGGGTAATTCACCCCTCCACTTT. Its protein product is CASSASPDRGNSPLHF.

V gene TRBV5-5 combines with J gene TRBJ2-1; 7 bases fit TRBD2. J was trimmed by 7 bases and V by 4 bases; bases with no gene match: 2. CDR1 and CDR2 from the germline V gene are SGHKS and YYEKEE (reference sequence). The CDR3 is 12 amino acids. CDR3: CASSGAGNEQFF. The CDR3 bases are TGTGCCAGCAGCGGAGCGGGAAATGAGCAGTTCTTC.

The CDR3 loop reads CASSFNRQAYGYTF. CDR3 in DNA: TGTGCCAGCAGCTTTAACAGGCAAGCCTATGGCTACACCTTC. The chain has TRBV5-6 and TRBJ1-2; tentative D call: TRBD1 (5 bases). Germline lookup yields CDR1 SGHDT and CDR2 YYEEEE. CDR3 length equals 14 residues. The V and J ends lost 2 bases and 4 bases respectively, with 12 bases between them.

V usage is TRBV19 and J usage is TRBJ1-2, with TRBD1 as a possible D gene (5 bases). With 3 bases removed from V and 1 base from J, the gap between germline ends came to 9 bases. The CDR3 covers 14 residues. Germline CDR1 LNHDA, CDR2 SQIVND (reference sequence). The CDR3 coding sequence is TGTGCCAGTAGTATTCACGACAGTAACTATGGCTACACCTTC. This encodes CASSIHDSNYGYTF.

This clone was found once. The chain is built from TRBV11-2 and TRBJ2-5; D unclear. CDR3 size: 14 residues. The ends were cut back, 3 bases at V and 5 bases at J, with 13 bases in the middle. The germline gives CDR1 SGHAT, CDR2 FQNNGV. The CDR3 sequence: CASSFSPSRETQYF. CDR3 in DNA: TGTGCCAGCAGCTTTTCACCAAGCAGGGAGACCCAGTACTTC.

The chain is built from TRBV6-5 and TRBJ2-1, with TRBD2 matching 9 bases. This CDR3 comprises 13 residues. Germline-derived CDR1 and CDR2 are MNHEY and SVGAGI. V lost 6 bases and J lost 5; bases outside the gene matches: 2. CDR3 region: CASRTSGDNEQFF. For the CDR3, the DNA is TGTGCCAGCAGGACTAGCGGAGACAATGAGCAGTTCTTC.

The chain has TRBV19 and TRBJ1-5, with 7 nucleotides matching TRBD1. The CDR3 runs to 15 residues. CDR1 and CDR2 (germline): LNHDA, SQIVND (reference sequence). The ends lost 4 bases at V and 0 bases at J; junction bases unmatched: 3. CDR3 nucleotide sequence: TGTGCCAGTAGTACACAGGGGAATAGCAATCAGCCCCAGCATTTT. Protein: CASSTQGNSNQPQHF. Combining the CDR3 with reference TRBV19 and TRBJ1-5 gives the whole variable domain DGGITQSPKYLFRKEGQNVTLSCEQNLNHDAMYWYRQDPGQGLRLIYYSQIVNDFQKGDIAEGYSVSREKKESFPLTVTSAQKNPTAFYLCASSTQGNSNQPQHFGDGTRLSIL.

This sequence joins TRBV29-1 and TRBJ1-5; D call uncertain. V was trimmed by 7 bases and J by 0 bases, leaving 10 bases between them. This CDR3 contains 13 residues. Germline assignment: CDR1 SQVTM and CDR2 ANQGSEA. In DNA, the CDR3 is TGCAGCGCTTCTTTCGGTAGCAATCAGCCCCAGCATTTT. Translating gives CSASFGSNQPQHF.

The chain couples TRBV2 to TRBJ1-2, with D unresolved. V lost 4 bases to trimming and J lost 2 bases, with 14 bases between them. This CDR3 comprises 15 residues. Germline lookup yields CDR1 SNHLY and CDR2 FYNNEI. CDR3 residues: CASSVVPRVNYGYTF. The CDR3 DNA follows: TGTGCCAGCAGTGTCGTTCCGAGGGTGAACTATGGCTACACCTTC.

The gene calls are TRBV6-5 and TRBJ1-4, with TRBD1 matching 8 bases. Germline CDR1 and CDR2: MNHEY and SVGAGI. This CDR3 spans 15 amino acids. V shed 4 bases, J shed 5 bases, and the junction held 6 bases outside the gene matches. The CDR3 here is CASSSRTGINEKLFF. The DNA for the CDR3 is TGTGCCAGCAGTTCCCGGACAGGGATAAATGAAAAACTGTTTTTT.

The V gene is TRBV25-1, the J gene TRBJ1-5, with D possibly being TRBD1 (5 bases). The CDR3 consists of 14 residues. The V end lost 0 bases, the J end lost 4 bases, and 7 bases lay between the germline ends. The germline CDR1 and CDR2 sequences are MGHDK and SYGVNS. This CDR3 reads CASSEYRANQPQHF. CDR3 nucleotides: TGTGCCAGCAGTGAATACAGGGCAAATCAGCCCCAGCATTTT.

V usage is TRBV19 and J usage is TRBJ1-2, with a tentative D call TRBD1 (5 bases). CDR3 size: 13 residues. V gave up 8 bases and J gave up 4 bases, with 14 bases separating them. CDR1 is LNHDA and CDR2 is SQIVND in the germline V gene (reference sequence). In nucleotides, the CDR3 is TGTGCCAGTGTACAGCAGGGTTCCTATGGCTACACCTTC. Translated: CASVQQGSYGYTF. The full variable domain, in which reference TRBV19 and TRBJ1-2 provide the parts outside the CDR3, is DGGITQSPKYLFRKEGQNVTLSCEQNLNHDAMYWYRQDPGQGLRLIYYSQIVNDFQKGDIAEGYSVSREKKESFPLTVTSAQKNPTAFYLCASVQQGSYGYTFGSGTRLTVV.